Listed here is a single T cell receptor (beta chain). This CDR3 spans 13 amino acids. Germline-derived CDR1 and CDR2 are SQVTM and ANQGSEA. V was pared by 0 bases and J by 5 bases, with 7 bases between. TCRdb recomputed calls from the RT-PCR reads with MiXCR, one row per CDR3 protein. Of about a million distinct CDR3 sequences in the sample, more than 15% are singletons; the top ten hold approximately 5.9%. These data are taken from a study of patients and donors after allogeneic stem cell transplantation. The clonotype was recovered from a human donor who was either an allogeneic HSCT recipient or a stem cell or donor lymphocyte infusion donor (not recorded which). It is not recorded whose cells these are; they may come from a transplant donor. This chain links TRBV29-1 with TRBJ1-4; D not certain. The sequencing sample was made of blood, either unsorted or a sorted T cell fraction (not recorded which). The CDR3 sequence: CSVEDRGNEKLFF. The DNA of the CDR3 is TGCAGCGTTGAAGACCGAGGGAATGAAAAACTGTTTTTT. Full variable domain (remainder filled in from reference TRBV29-1 and TRBJ1-4): SAVISQKPSRDICQRGTSLTIQCQVDSQVTMMFWYRQQPGQSLTLIATANQGSEATYESGFVIDKFPISRPNLTFSTLTVSNMSPEDSSIYLCSVEDRGNEKLFFGSGTQLSVL.